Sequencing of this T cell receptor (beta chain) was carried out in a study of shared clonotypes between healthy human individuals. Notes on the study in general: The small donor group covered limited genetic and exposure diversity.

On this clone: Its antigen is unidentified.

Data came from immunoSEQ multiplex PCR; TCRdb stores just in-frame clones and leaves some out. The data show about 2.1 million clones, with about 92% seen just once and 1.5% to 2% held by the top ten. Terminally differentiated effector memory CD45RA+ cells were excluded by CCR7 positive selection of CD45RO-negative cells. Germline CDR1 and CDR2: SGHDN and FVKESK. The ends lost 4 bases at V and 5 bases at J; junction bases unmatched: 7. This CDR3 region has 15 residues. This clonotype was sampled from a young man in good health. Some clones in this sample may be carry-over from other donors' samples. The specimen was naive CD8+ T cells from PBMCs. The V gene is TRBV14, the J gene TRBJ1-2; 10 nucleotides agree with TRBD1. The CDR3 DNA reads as TGTGCCAGCAGCCCGCGGACAGGGGGACTTTATGGCTACACCTTC. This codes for CASSPRTGGLYGYTF.